Here is one T cell receptor (beta chain) with its context. This sample is drawn from a study of blood T cell repertoires in COVID-19. The table came from immunoSEQ multiplex PCR; TCRdb's copy has only in-frame clones and leaves some out. In the table there are about 380,000 clones, around 87% of which are singletons. This CDR3 is 14 amino acids long. Germline V CDR1 and CDR2: LGHDT, YNNKEL (reference sequence). The V segment lost 5 bases and the J segment 9 bases; nucleotides outside the gene matches: 7. J is TRBJ2-4 and V is TRBV3-1 (or the pseudogene TRBV3-2), with TRBD1 matching over 10 bases. This clonotype was sampled from a man aged 25 to 40 who had recovered from COVID-19. The sequenced sample consisted of PBMCs or T cells enriched from blood (not recorded which). CDR3 bases: TGTGCCAGCAGCTCAGAGGACAGGGGGGGCATTCAGTACTTC. Amino acid sequence: CASSSEDRGGIQYF.